The rows below give T cell receptor beta chains drawn from one sample of a study of shared clonotypes between healthy human individuals. Assay used: immunoSEQ multiplex PCR; TCRdb lists only in-frame clones, some missing. The sample lists some 1,400,000 clones, roughly 96% seen once, with roughly 1.1% in the top ten. The sample comprised naive CD4+ T cells sorted from blood. Receptors were obtained from a man younger than 40 in good health. The CDR3 runs from the conserved cysteine through the conserved F or W.

j_call | v_call | cdr3_aa
TRBJ2-1 | TRBV4-3 | CASSQARLAGGMNEQFF
TRBJ1-1 | TRBV5-5 | CASSLITVNTEAFF
TRBJ1-4 | TRBV2 | CANNRDQNEKLFF
TRBJ2-7 | TRBV27 | CASSLSPRLNEQYF
TRBJ1-1 | TRBV7-6 | CASSLSWDRTEAFF
TRBJ2-1 | TRBV19 | CASSIKTQRELAEQFF
TRBJ2-3 | TRBV5-1 | CASLTGGDTQYF
TRBJ2-5 | TRBV28 | CASSPSRGTAETQYF
TRBJ2-7 | TRBV5-4 | CASSPGGSGTSYEQYF
TRBJ2-3 | TRBV28 | CASTFVGLAGGPGTDTQYF
TRBJ2-1 | TRBV28 | CASGLRTVYNEQFF
TRBJ2-5 | TRBV9 | CASSVEGQGETQYF
TRBJ2-7 | TRBV2 | CASRPESYEQYF
TRBJ1-1 | TRBV19 | CASREGRWDTEAFF
TRBJ2-7 | TRBV19 | CASSRDYAYEQYF
TRBJ1-2 | TRBV5-1 | CASSPRDRTDYIYGYTF
TRBJ2-7 | TRBV5-6 | CASSSTGTSGFEQYF
TRBJ2-3 | TRBV19 | CASSIGRLLGTDTQYF
TRBJ2-7 | TRBV6-1 | CASSEAGLLYEQYF
TRBJ1-5 | TRBV7-2 | CASSETFSNQPQHF
TRBJ1-1 | TRBV6-6 | CASSPLGGRNTEAFF
TRBJ2-7 | TRBV4-1 | CASSQVAGNYEQYF
TRBJ1-5 | TRBV28 | CASSSRSGGSNQPQHF
TRBJ2-1 | TRBV7-2 | CASSPPPFGGGTYNEQFF
TRBJ2-1 | TRBV7-6 | CASSLRTPNPPATNNEQFF
TRBJ2-2 | TRBV6-5 | CASISGNTGELFF
TRBJ2-1 | TRBV27 | CASSTLSGLANEQFF
TRBJ2-3 | TRBV6-1 | CASSDLRERGDTQYF
TRBJ2-5 | TRBV5-1 | CASRTGGKETQYF
TRBJ2-3 | TRBV9 | CASSVNGESTDTQYF
TRBJ2-1 | TRBV21-1 | CASSKVYGRPYNEQFF
TRBJ1-2 | TRBV6-6 | CASSPGTPSRDYGYTF
TRBJ2-3 | TRBV7-9 | CASSYTSVSTDTQYF
TRBJ2-1 | TRBV7-8 | CASSLGLAISYNEQFF
TRBJ2-1 | TRBV29-1 | CSTRGAGNEQFF
TRBJ2-1 | TRBV2 | CASSEPGTVYNEQFF
TRBJ2-1 | TRBV28 | CASFAYNEQFF
TRBJ2-7 | TRBV6-5 | CASSYGGRAYEQYF
TRBJ1-5 | TRBV2 | CASSPGQGDRAQHF
TRBJ2-5 | TRBV5-1 | CASGAGLAQETQYF
TRBJ2-5 | TRBV28 | CASSLVRPGETQYF
TRBJ1-1 | TRBV18 | CASSPGGARTEAFF
TRBJ2-7 | TRBV29-1 | CSVRLAGWYEQYF
TRBJ2-7 | TRBV19 | CASSRRRSLGRTYEQYF
TRBJ2-4 | TRBV6-4 | CASSDATGLTKNIQYF
TRBJ2-1 | TRBV28 | CASSTLGSSYNEQFF
TRBJ2-3 | TRBV25-1 | CASSGGLAGFTDTQYF
TRBJ1-1 | TRBV7-9 | CASSSRGNAEAFF
TRBJ1-5 | TRBV6-5 | CASSLTGILPQPQHF
TRBJ2-1 | TRBV7-6 | CASSSSLLAGGDEQFF
TRBJ1-1 | TRBV9 | CASSARQGTDTEAFF
TRBJ2-1 | TRBV7-2 | CASSLSGLAGVFNEQFF
TRBJ1-1 | TRBV29-1 | CSVKLSGTDNTEAFF
TRBJ2-7 | TRBV4-1 | CASSQGGTGTYEQYF
TRBJ1-1 | TRBV7-2 | CASSPLILNTEAFF
TRBJ2-7 | TRBV2 | CASSPYGGGEQYF
TRBJ1-1 | TRBV19 | CASSTRLGREAFF
TRBJ2-1 | TRBV9 | CASSTRGNEQFF
TRBJ1-2 | TRBV7-2 | CASSLARRRREGYTF